Shown below are 19 T cell receptor beta chains from a single sample sequenced in a study of early T cells in non-severe SARS-CoV-2 infection. TCRdb re-derived calls from the 5' RACE reads in MiXCR, one entry per CDR3 protein. Of 70,000 to 95,000 distinct CDR3 sequences in the sample, 14% were seen once. The sample comprised whole blood. The receptors stem from an adult who was a healthcare worker with PCR-confirmed SARS-CoV-2 infection or an uninfected control (not recorded which).

This rearrangement joins TRBV30 to TRBJ1-6; no reliable D call. Germline CDR1 is GTSNPN and CDR2 is SVGIG (reference sequence). The length of the CDR3 is 14 residues. V shed 2 bases and J shed 4 bases, with 9 bases lying between them. The CDR3 region has the DNA TGTGCCTGGAGTTTTGACGGTTATAATTCACCCCTCCACTTT. As protein: CAWSFDGYNSPLHF.

V gene TRBV28 combines with J gene TRBJ1-1; D not resolved. Deletions cut 5 bases from V and 6 bases from J, with 19 bases between. Germline values: CDR1 MDHEN, CDR2 SYDVKM. This CDR3 spans 15 amino acids. This chain's CDR3 is CASSPRTPFSAEAFF. CDR3 coding DNA: TGTGCCAGCAGTCCCAGGACTCCCTTCAGCGCTGAAGCTTTCTTT.

The sample holds a few counts of this clonotype. V gene TRBV29-1 combines with J gene TRBJ2-3, with 11 bases matching TRBD2. This CDR3 is built from 14 residues. With V trimmed by 7 bases and J by 1 base, 4 bases remained unmatched. CDR1 SQVTM and CDR2 ANQGSEA come from the germline V gene. CDR3 loop: CSEGTSGGTDTQYF. CDR3 in DNA: TGCAGCGAGGGGACTAGCGGAGGCACAGATACGCAGTATTTT.

This clonotype was seen at least ten times. This chain links TRBV7-3 with TRBJ2-1, with a weak D call TRBD2 (5 bases). Germline V gene sequence: CDR1 SGHTA, CDR2 FQGTGA. This CDR3 contains 17 residues. V was clipped by 0 bases and J by 5 bases, with 17 bases between them. The CDR3 reads CASSLTSERSHHNEQFF. CDR3 DNA sequence: TGTGCCAGCAGCTTAACGTCGGAGCGGAGCCATCACAATGAGCAGTTCTTC.

V usage is TRBV11-2 and J usage is TRBJ2-2; 7 bases align to TRBD1. Germline CDR1 SGHAT, CDR2 FQNNGV. With V trimmed by 5 bases and J by 7 bases, 13 bases remained unmatched. The CDR3 spans 16 residues. The CDR3 protein is CASSPLLQGLGGELFF. CDR3 coding DNA: TGTGCCAGCAGCCCCCTTTTACAGGGGCTGGGCGGGGAGCTGTTTTTT.

V and J are TRBV2 and TRBJ2-1; 7 bases are a match to TRBD1. Germline CDR1 is SNHLY and CDR2 is FYNNEI. The CDR3 extends over 12 amino acids. Losses at the gene ends were 8 bases for V and 9 bases for J; bases not matched to a gene: 7. The CDR3 DNA sequence: TGTGCCAGCCAGGGGGTATCGGTTGAGCAGTTCTTC. Protein product: CASQGVSVEQFF. Together with reference TRBV2 and TRBJ2-1, the CDR3 gives the full variable domain: EPEVTQTPSHQVTQMGQEVILRCVPISNHLYFYWYRQILGQKVEFLVSFYNNEISEKSEIFDDQFSVERPDGSNFTLKIRSTKLEDSAMYFCASQGVSVEQFFGPGTRLTVL.

The V call is TRBV6-6, the J call TRBJ1-3, with 8 bases fitting TRBD1. V lost 5 bases and J lost 0; bases outside the gene matches: 12. There are 18 residues in the CDR3. The germline V gene encodes CDR1 MNHNY and CDR2 SVGAGI (reference sequence). The CDR3 is CASSQRQGTLFSGNTIYF. The CDR3 bases are TGTGCCAGCAGTCAGCGACAGGGGACCCTTTTCTCTGGAAACACCATATATTTT.

J is TRBJ1-1 and V is TRBV12-3 or TRBV12-4; D not certain. The CDR3 has 13 amino acids. V dropped 7 bases and J dropped 4 bases, with 13 bases sitting between them. The CDR3 loop is CASTSKGRTEAFF. CDR3 bases: TGTGCCAGCACCTCCAAAGGGCGCACTGAAGCTTTCTTT.

V and J are TRBV28 and TRBJ2-1; TRBD2 matches 11 bases. V dropped 8 bases and J dropped 4; count of bases not matched to a gene: 10. The CDR3 extends over 16 amino acids. Germline V gene lookup returns CDR1 MDHEN and CDR2 SYDVKM. CDR3: CASGVLAGGKYNEQFF. In nucleotides, the CDR3 is TGTGCCAGCGGGGTCCTAGCGGGGGGAAAGTACAATGAGCAGTTCTTC.

This clonotype showed up many times. The chain joins TRBV7-8 to TRBJ1-4; D is perhaps TRBD1 (6 bases). Germline CDR1 and CDR2: SGHVS and FQNEAQ. The CDR3 length is 14 residues. Trimming stripped 5 bases from V and 8 bases from J, with 15 bases between. The CDR3 here is CASSLSRGWEKLFF. CDR3 DNA: TGTGCCAGCAGCCTTTCCAGGGGCTGGGAAAAACTGTTTTTT.

The chain recombines TRBV28 with TRBJ1-5; TRBD1 agrees at 7 bases. Germline CDR1 reads MDHEN; CDR2 reads SYDVKM. Germline trimming cut 7 bases from V and 7 bases from J; bases unmatched to any gene: 4. The CDR3 spans 12 residues. In DNA, the CDR3 is TGTGCCAGCACCCAGGGGGAACAGCCCCAGCATTTT. It encodes CASTQGEQPQHF.

This clonotype came up a few times. The DNA for the CDR3 is TGTGCCAGCAGCCAAGTAGGACTAGCGGGGGGGCCAGAGACCCAGTACTTC. The encoded protein is CASSQVGLAGGPETQYF. The chain employs TRBV4-2 and TRBJ2-5; 15 bases line up with TRBD2. The CDR3 has 17 residues. The V segment lost 1 base and the J segment 4 bases; nucleotides outside the gene matches: 4. Germline-derived CDR1 and CDR2 are LGHNA and YNFKEQ.

This clonotype has more than one count but fewer than ten. This chain connects TRBV15 to TRBJ2-7; TRBD2 agrees at 11 bases. V lost 0 bases to trimming and J lost 4 bases; unmatched junction nucleotides: 2. The CDR3 loop spans 15 amino acids. Germline CDR1 LNHNV, CDR2 YYDKDF (reference sequence). DNA of the CDR3: TGTGCCACCAGCAGAGAGCTAGCGGGGGGATACGAGCAGTACTTC. As protein: CATSRELAGGYEQYF.

In this sample, this clonotype turned up many times. CDR3 in DNA: TGCAGTGCTCGCCGCAGGGGCCGTTTTGATGAGCAGTTCTTC. This sequence encodes CSARRRGRFDEQFF. The genes are TRBV20-1 and TRBJ2-1, with a weak D call TRBD1 (6 bases). This CDR3 region has 14 residues. Between the trimmed V and J ends, which lost 5 bases and 8 bases, there was a span of 19 bases. Germline loops: CDR1 DFQATT, CDR2 SNEGSKA (reference sequence).

This chain joins TRBV6-5 and TRBJ1-4; D call uncertain. The CDR3 runs 14 residues. V was shortened by 4 bases and J by 5 bases, with 11 bases between the two germline ends. Germline CDR1 MNHEY, CDR2 SVGAGI. The CDR3, as DNA: TGTGCCAGCAGTTCCCGGGTCATGAATGAAAAACTGTTTTTT. Its protein is CASSSRVMNEKLFF.

On this clonotype itself: The junction differs from germline at one of its ends, possibly a read error. This chain joins TRBV29-1 and TRBJ2-5; D remains unclear. CDR1 and CDR2 (germline): SQVTM, ANQGSEA. The CDR3 is 10 amino acids. The CDR3, as DNA: TGCTGCGTTCCCGGAGAGACCCAGTACTTC. It yields the protein CCVPGETQYF.

This clonotype showed up many times. The genes are TRBV7-2 and TRBJ1-2; 9 nucleotides match TRBD1. The CDR3 has 16 residues. The V gene's germline CDR1 is SGHTA and CDR2 FQGNSA. The trim removed 0 bases at V and 0 bases at J, leaving 2 bases unmatched. DNA for the CDR3: TGTGCCAGCAGCTTAGCGGGGGACAGGGCTAACTATGGCTACACCTTC. This encodes CASSLAGDRANYGYTF.

V is TRBV5-5 and J is TRBJ2-3; 9 bases are a match to TRBD1. Germline lookup yields CDR1 SGHKS and CDR2 YYEKEE (reference sequence). J gave up 5 bases and V 4 bases, and 11 bases lay outside the gene matches. The CDR3 totals 16 residues. CDR3 bases: TGTGCCAGCAGCACGACAGGGGGGATTGGTATAGATACGCAGTATTTT. It is translated as CASSTTGGIGIDTQYF.

This clonotype was seen more than once but under ten times. V is TRBV18 and J is TRBJ1-4; 7 bases map to TRBD1. Germline lookup yields CDR1 KGHSH and CDR2 LQKENI. The V gene end was trimmed by 3 bases and the J gene end by 3 bases; junction bases not matched to a gene: 1. The CDR3 covers 14 residues. CDR3 residues: CASSPGTANEKLFF. DNA of the CDR3: TGTGCCAGCTCACCCGGGACAGCTAATGAAAAACTGTTTTTT.